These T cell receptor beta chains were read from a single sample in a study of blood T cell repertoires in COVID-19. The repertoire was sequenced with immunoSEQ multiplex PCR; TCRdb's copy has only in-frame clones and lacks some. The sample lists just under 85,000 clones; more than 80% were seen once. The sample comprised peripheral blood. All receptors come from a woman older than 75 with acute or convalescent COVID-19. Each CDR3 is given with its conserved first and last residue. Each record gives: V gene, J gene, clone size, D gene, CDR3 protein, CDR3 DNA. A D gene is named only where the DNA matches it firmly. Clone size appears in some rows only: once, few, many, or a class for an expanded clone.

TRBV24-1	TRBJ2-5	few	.	CATSDRAGETQYF	TGTGCCACCAGTGATCGGGCGGGGGAGACCCAGTACTTC
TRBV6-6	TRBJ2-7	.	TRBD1	CASSYGRDRETGQYF	TGTGCCAGCAGTTACGGACGAGACAGGGAAACGGGGCAGTACTTC
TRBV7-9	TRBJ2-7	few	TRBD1	CASSSGTGVWEQYF	TGTGCCAGCAGCTCAGGGACAGGGGTCTGGGAGCAGTACTTC
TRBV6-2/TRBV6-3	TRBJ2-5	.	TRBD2	CASSYARAGGPRGETQYF	TGTGCCAGCAGTTACGCGAGAGCGGGAGGGCCTCGCGGGGAGACCCAGTACTTC
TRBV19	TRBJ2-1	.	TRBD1	CASSTAGGLNEQFF	TGTGCCAGTAGTACGGCAGGGGGCTTGAATGAGCAGTTCTTC
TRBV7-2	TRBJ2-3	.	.	CASSLVGVDTQYF	TGTGCCAGCAGCTTAGTAGGAGTAGATACGCAGTATTTT
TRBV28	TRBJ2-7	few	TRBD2	CASSSGSSGSQYF	TGTGCCAGCAGTTCTGGCTCTAGCGGGTCGCAGTACTTC
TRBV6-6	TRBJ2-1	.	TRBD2	CASSYGSGRAHEQFF	TGTGCCAGCAGTTACGGTAGCGGGAGGGCCCATGAGCAGTTCTTC
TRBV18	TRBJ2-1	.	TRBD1	CASSPMDRGPNEQFF	TGTGCCAGCTCACCGATGGACAGGGGTCCCAATGAGCAGTTCTTC
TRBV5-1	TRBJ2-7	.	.	CASSIGQVGSYEQYF	TGCGCCAGCAGCATCGGACAAGTGGGGTCCTACGAGCAGTACTTC
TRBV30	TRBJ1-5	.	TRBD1	CAWSSDRVGASNQPQHF	TGTGCCTGGAGTTCGGACAGGGTTGGAGCGAGCAATCAGCCCCAGCATTTT
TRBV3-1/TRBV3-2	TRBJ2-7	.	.	CASSLLGQANEQYF	TGTGCCAGCAGCCTTTTGGGGCAGGCCAACGAGCAGTACTTC
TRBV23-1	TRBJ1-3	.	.	CASSQKGSDSGNTIYF	TGCGCCAGCAGTCAAAAGGGGTCGGACTCTGGAAACACCATATATTTT
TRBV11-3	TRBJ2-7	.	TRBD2	CASSPGLASYEQYF	TGTGCCAGCAGCCCGGGACTAGCCTCCTACGAGCAGTACTTC
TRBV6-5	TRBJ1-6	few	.	CASSYSTGLGSPLHF	TGTGCCAGCAGTTACTCGACAGGTCTCGGTTCACCCCTCCACTTT
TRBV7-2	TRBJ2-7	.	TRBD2	CASSLVASGVHYEQYF	TGTGCCAGCAGCTTAGTGGCTAGCGGGGTACACTACGAGCAGTACTTC
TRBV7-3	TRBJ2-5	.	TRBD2	CAKRRGSSGRAGEETQYF	TGTGCCAAGAGAAGGGGCTCTAGCGGGAGGGCCGGGGAAGAGACCCAGTACTTC
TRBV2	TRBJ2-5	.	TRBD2	CASSPGTSGSYQETQYF	TGTGCCAGCAGTCCCGGGACTAGCGGGAGTTATCAAGAGACCCAGTACTTC
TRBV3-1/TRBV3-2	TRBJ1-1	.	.	CASSQDGSGNTEAFF	TGTGCCAGCAGCCAAGATGGGAGCGGGAACACTGAAGCTTTCTTT
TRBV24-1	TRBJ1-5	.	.	CATSDTAVPNQPQHF	TGTGCCACCAGTGATACGGCGGTTCCTAATCAGCCCCAGCATTTT
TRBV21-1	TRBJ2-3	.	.	CASSKSGDRDADTQYF	TGTGCCAGCAGCAAGTCAGGAGACAGGGATGCAGATACGCAGTATTTT
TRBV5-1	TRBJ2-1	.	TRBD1	CASSSGQDPYNEQFF	TGCGCCAGCAGCTCTGGACAGGACCCCTACAATGAGCAGTTCTTC
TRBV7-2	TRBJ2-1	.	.	CASRRDLYNEQFF	TGTGCCAGCAGACGGGACTTGTACAATGAGCAGTTCTTC
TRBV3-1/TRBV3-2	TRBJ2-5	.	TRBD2	CASSQARLAGVKTQYF	TGTGCCAGCAGCCAAGCCCGACTAGCGGGAGTTAAGACCCAGTACTTC
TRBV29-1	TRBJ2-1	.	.	CSVEDRRSSYNEQFF	TGCAGCGTTGAAGATAGACGGAGTTCCTACAATGAGCAGTTCTTC
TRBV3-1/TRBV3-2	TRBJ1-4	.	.	CASSQDRAGAGLDEKLFF	TGTGCCAGCAGCCAAGATAGGGCAGGGGCGGGTTTGGACGAAAAACTGTTTTTT
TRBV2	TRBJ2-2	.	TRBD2	CASGGTSGSTGELFF	TGTGCCAGCGGGGGGACTAGCGGGAGTACCGGGGAGCTGTTTTTT
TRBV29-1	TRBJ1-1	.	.	CSAAQGTNTEAFF	TGCAGCGCTGCACAGGGAACGAACACTGAAGCTTTCTTT
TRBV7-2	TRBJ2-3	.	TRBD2	CASTLPGSGRVRTDTQYF	TGTGCCAGCACCCTTCCGGGTAGCGGGAGGGTTAGGACAGATACGCAGTATTTT
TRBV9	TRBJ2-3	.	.	CASSVATPDTQYF	TGTGCCAGCAGCGTAGCGACTCCAGATACGCAGTATTTT
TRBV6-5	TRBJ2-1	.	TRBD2	CATTSTSGSYNEQFF	TGTGCCACAACCTCGACTAGCGGGAGTTACAATGAGCAGTTCTTC
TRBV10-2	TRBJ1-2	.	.	CASSAGRGSYGYTF	TGCGCCAGCAGTGCAGGCAGGGGATCCTATGGCTACACCTTC
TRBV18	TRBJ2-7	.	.	CASSPNRVDYEQYF	TGTGCCAGCTCACCAAACAGGGTAGACTACGAGCAGTACTTC
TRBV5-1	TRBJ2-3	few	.	CASSLMSPESTDTQYF	TGCGCCAGCAGCTTGATGAGTCCCGAAAGCACAGATACGCAGTATTTT
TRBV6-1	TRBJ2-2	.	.	CASSGYRAANTGELFF	TGTGCCAGCAGTGGATACAGGGCGGCGAACACCGGGGAGCTGTTTTTT